The subject of this entry is one TCR beta chain. This sample was included in a study of cytotoxic CD8 clonotypes in ibrutinib-treated CLL. Overall study context: With a range of 6 to 36, the median treatment time before response samples were taken was around 12 months.

This CDR3 is 14 amino acids long. Per the germline V gene, CDR1 is SNHLY and CDR2 is FYNNEI. V lost 7 bases to trimming and J lost 4 bases, with 13 bases between them. The planned depth of sequencing spanned 1 in 200,000 to 1 in 1 million T cells. TCRdb's table, derived via immunoSEQ multiplex PCR, lists solely in-frame clones and lacks some. The data show 160,000 or so clones, about 88% seen once. The sequences come from PBMCs, collected at disease progression, from a patient treated with ibrutinib. The gene calls are TRBV2 and TRBJ1-4, with a weak D call TRBD1 (5 bases). This TCR was recovered from a human donor with chronic lymphocytic leukemia. The CDR3 sequence is CASNKEGFNEKLFF. The CDR3 nucleotides are TGTGCCAGCAATAAAGAGGGGTTTAATGAAAAACTGTTTTTT.